This T cell receptor (beta chain) was retrieved from a study of OX40 agonist ivuxolimab in advanced cancers. The overall study: Every 2 weeks, patients got intravenous ivuxolimab at one of six dose levels (0.01-10 mg/kg). Every patient in dose escalation had hepatocellular carcinoma, melanoma, renal cell or head and neck cancer. Therapy given before enrollment (anti-PD-1, anti-PD-L1 or anti-CTLA-4) was allowed, and over 35% had some.

Sequencing used immunoSEQ multiplex PCR; TCRdb keeps in-frame clones, though not all of them. The profile covers about 45,000 clones, with just over 90% appearing a single time and approximately 18% taken by the ten largest. This specimen consisted of CD4+ or CD8+ T cells sorted from blood, obtained in a trial of the OX40 agonist ivuxolimab. The receptor's source is an adult with an advanced solid tumor such as melanoma, head and neck, liver or kidney cancer.

The CDR3 spells CASNPGQGTRSGANVLTF. DNA of the CDR3: TGTGCCAGCAACCCGGGACAGGGGACCCGCTCTGGGGCCAACGTCCTGACTTTC. The chain is built from TRBV21-1 and TRBJ2-6; the DNA was not compared with TRBD1, the D call given in the table. TRBV21-1 is given as a pseudogene. CDR3 size: 18 residues.